The clone carrying this TCR beta chain was counted at least ten times. Its antigen is unidentified. These data are taken from a study of T cell repertoires in cytomegalovirus infection. Study overall: Public TCR beta signatures indicated both CMV infection and matching HLA type. Study results and limitations: HLA-C-restricted CMV-specific TCR beta clonotypes prevailed in the ex vivo response. Carriers of CMV plus the relevant HLA were identified by cumulative public TCR beta family frequency.

TCRdb re-called the reads through MiXCR, storing one row per CDR3 protein. The sample holds about 320,000 distinct CDR3 sequences, 9% to 9.5% seen once. This CDR3 is built from 13 residues. Trimming took off 4 bases at V and 4 bases at J, with 10 bases between the two ends. V gene TRBV12-3 or TRBV12-4 combines with J gene TRBJ1-2, with D maybe TRBD1 (5 bases). The TCR was taken from a human donor in good health (CMV status not recorded). Some clones in this sample may be carry-over from other donors' samples. The sequenced sample was PBMCs. The chain's CDR3 is CASSSTTVYGYTF. The CDR3 DNA reads as TGTGCCAGCAGTTCTACGACAGTCTATGGCTACACCTTC.